This is a list of T cell receptor beta chains from one sample in a study of blood T cell repertoires in COVID-19. TCRdb keeps only in-frame clones here, not all; method: immunoSEQ multiplex PCR. The sample has 200,000 to 300,000 clones, approximately 84% seen once. Sequenced input: peripheral blood. The receptors shown here come from a man aged 50 to 60 with acute or convalescent COVID-19. Each CDR3 is given with its conserved first and last residue. D genes are given only for firm matches. Clone size is not always given. Where it is, it says once, few, many or a class for expanded clones.

>NA|TRBJ1-2|NA|TRBV27
CASSLGAGKRGYTF
TGTGCCAGCAGTTTAGGCGCGGGTAAACGTGGCTACACCTTC
>NA|TRBJ1-4|TRBD1|TRBV6-5
CASSFRGIEKLFF
TGTGCCAGCAGTTTCAGGGGGATTGAAAAACTGTTTTTT
>NA|TRBJ2-1|NA|TRBV6-5
CATLHAGHEQFF
TGTGCCACCCTTCACGCAGGGCATGAGCAGTTCTTC
>NA|TRBJ1-2|TRBD1|TRBV7-8
CASSPDRGPVYGYTF
TGTGCCAGCAGCCCCGACAGGGGGCCTGTCTATGGCTACACCTTC
>NA|TRBJ1-1|NA|TRBV4-1
CASSQESRVYTEAFF
TGCGCCAGCAGCCAAGAGTCCAGGGTTTACACTGAAGCTTTCTTT
>NA|TRBJ1-6|NA|TRBV10-3
CAISPVGRNSPLHF
TGTGCCATCAGTCCCGTGGGGAGGAATTCACCCCTCCACTTT
>NA|TRBJ1-2|NA|TRBV27
CASSLRPAYGYTF
TGTGCCAGCAGTTTGCGGCCTGCCTATGGCTACACCTTC
>few|TRBJ2-5|NA|TRBV6-6
CASSYSGLWETQYF
TGTGCCAGCAGTTACTCGGGCCTGTGGGAGACCCAGTACTTC
>few|TRBJ1-6|TRBD1|TRBV6-5
CASRPGQENSPLHF
TGTGCCAGCAGACCGGGACAGGAAAATTCACCCCTCCACTTT
>NA|TRBJ1-1|NA|TRBV7-3
CASSLRSTGMNTEAFF
TGTGCCAGCAGCTTACGGTCGACAGGTATGAACACTGAAGCTTTCTTT
>once|TRBJ1-2|NA|TRBV5-6
CASSLGAQNYGYTF
TGTGCCAGCAGCTTGGGCGCTCAAAACTATGGCTACACCTTC
>NA|TRBJ2-2|NA|TRBV5-1
CASRFSGNTGELFF
TGCGCCAGCAGATTCAGCGGGAACACCGGGGAGCTGTTTTTT
>NA|TRBJ1-5|NA|TRBV30
CAWSGGVSNQPQHF
TGTGCCTGGAGTGGGGGGGTAAGCAATCAGCCCCAGCATTTT
>NA|TRBJ1-6|NA|TRBV5-1
CASSLGWSAVAQNSPLHF
TGCGCCAGCAGCTTGGGTTGGTCCGCGGTAGCACAAAATTCACCCCTCCACTTT
>NA|TRBJ2-1|NA|TRBV7-8
CASSLGEPSYATPQFF
TGTGCCAGCAGCTTAGGAGAACCCTCCTATGCGACTCCGCAGTTCTTC
>NA|TRBJ2-1|NA|TRBV6-5
CASRNHLGGEQFF
TGTGCCAGCAGAAATCACCTGGGGGGTGAGCAGTTCTTC
>NA|TRBJ2-3|NA|TRBV28
CASSLSSRITDTQYF
TGTGCCAGCAGCCTGTCGTCCAGAATCACAGATACGCAGTATTTT
>NA|TRBJ1-3|NA|TRBV7-2
CASSFQSNTIYF
TGTGCCAGCAGCTTCCAGTCTAACACCATATATTTT
>NA|TRBJ2-1|TRBD2|TRBV12-3/TRBV12-4
CASGSGRLNEQFF
TGTGCCAGCGGTAGCGGGAGATTGAATGAGCAGTTCTTC
>NA|TRBJ2-7|NA|TRBV5-1
CASSSDRTYEQYF
TGCGCCAGCAGCTCTGACAGGACCTACGAGCAGTACTTC
>NA|TRBJ2-2|NA|TRBV6-5
CASSRTDGNTGELFF
TGTGCCAGCAGTCGGACAGACGGGAACACCGGGGAGCTGTTTTTT
>NA|TRBJ2-1|NA|TRBV21-1
CASRTKPLAGAKVNEQFF
TGTGCCAGCAGGACTAAACCACTAGCGGGGGCCAAGGTAAATGAGCAGTTCTTC
>NA|TRBJ2-3|TRBD2|TRBV10-3
CAISAGTSGSTDTQYF
TGTGCCATCAGTGCAGGGACTAGCGGGAGCACAGATACGCAGTATTTT
>NA|TRBJ1-5|TRBD1|TRBV5-1
CASSPGTGDNQPQHF
TGCGCCAGCAGCCCAGGGACAGGGGACAATCAGCCCCAGCATTTT
>NA|TRBJ2-7|NA|TRBV29-1
CSVGGTPSSYEQYF
TGCAGCGTTGGTGGGACACCCAGCTCCTACGAGCAGTACTTC
>NA|TRBJ2-5|TRBD2|TRBV9
CASSVVFSGGQETQYF
TGTGCCAGCAGCGTAGTGTTTAGCGGGGGTCAAGAGACCCAGTACTTC
>NA|TRBJ1-4|TRBD1|TRBV9
CASSPRTGSELLFF
TGTGCCAGCAGCCCTAGGACAGGGAGCGAATTACTGTTTTTT
>NA|TRBJ1-5|NA|TRBV3-1/TRBV3-2
CASSQGPNNQPQHF
TGTGCCAGCAGCCAAGGGCCAAATAATCAGCCCCAGCATTTT
>NA|TRBJ1-5|TRBD1|TRBV7-2
CASSLTGVGGNQPQHF
TGTGCCAGCAGCTTAACAGGGGTGGGGGGCAATCAGCCCCAGCATTTT